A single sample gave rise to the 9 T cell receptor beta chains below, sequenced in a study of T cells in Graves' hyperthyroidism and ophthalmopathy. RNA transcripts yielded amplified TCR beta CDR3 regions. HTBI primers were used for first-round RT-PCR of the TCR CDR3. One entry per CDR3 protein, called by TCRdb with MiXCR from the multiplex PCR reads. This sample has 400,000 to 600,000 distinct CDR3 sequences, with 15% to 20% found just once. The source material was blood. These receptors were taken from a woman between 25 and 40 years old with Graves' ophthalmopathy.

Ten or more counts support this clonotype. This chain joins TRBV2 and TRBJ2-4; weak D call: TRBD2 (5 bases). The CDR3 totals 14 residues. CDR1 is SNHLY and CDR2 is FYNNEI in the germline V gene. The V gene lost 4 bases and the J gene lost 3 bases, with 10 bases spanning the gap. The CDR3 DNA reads TGTGCCAGCAGTGTCCTAACTAGCAAAAACATTCAGTACTTC. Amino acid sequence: CASSVLTSKNIQYF.

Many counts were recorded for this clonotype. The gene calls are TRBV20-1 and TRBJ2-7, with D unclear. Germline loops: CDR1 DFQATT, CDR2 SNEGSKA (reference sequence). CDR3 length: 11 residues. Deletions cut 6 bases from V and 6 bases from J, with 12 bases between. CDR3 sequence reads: CSAYGSGEQYF. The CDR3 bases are TGCAGTGCCTACGGGTCGGGCGAGCAGTACTTC.

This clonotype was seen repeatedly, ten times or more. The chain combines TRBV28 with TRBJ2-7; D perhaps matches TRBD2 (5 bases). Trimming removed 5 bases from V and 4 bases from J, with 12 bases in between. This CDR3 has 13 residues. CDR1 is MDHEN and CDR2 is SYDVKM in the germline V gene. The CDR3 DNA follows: TGTGCCAGCAGTCCCCTGACTACTTACGAGCAGTACTTC. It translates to CASSPLTTYEQYF.

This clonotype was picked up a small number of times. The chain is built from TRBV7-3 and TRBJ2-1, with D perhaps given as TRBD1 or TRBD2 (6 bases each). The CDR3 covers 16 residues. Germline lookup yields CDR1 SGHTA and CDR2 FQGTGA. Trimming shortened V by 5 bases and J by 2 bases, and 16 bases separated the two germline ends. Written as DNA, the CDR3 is TGTGCCAGCAGCCCGACGTCGGGGGCGCCCTACAATGAGCAGTTCTTC. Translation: CASSPTSGAPYNEQFF.

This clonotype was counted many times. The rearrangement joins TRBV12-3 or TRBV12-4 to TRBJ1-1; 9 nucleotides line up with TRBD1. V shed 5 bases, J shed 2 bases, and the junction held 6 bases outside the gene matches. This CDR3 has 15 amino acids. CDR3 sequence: CASSPQGQGNTEAFF. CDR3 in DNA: TGTGCCAGCAGTCCTCAGGGACAGGGTAACACTGAAGCTTTCTTT.

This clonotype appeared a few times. The CDR3, as DNA: TGTGCCAGCAGCGTAAGTTTGGACGAGCAGTACTTC. It yields the protein CASSVSLDEQYF. The chain joins TRBV9 to TRBJ2-7; D not certain. With 1 base removed from V and 5 bases from J, the gap between germline ends came to 7 bases. The germline V gene has CDR1 SGDLS and CDR2 YYNGEE. The CDR3 is made up of 12 amino acids.

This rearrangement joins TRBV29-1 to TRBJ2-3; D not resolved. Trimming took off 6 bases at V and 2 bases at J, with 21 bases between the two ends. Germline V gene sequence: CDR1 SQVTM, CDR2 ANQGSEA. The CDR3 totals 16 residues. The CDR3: CSVGTKSGSLTDTQYF. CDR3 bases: TGCAGCGTCGGAACGAAGAGTGGCAGCCTCACAGATACGCAGTATTTT.

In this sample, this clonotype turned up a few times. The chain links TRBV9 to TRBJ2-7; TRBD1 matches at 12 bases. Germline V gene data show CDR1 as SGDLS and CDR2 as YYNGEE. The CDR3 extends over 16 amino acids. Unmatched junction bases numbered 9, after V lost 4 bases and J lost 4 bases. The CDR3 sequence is CASSSRGTGGLYEQYF. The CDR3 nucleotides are TGTGCCAGCAGCTCCAGGGGGACAGGGGGCTTATACGAGCAGTACTTC. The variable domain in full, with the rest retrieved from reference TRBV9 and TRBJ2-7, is DSGVTQTPKHLITATGQRVTLRCSPRSGDLSVYWYQQSLDQGLQFLIQYYNGEERAKGNILERFSAQQFPDLHSELNLSSLELGDSALYFCASSSRGTGGLYEQYFGPGTRLTVT.

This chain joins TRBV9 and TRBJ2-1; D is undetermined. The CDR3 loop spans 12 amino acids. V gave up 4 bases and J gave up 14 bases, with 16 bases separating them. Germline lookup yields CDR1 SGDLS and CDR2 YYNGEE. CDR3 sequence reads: CASSPGGVGKFF. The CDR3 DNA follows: TGTGCCAGCAGCCCAGGCGGCGTGGGAAAGTTCTTC. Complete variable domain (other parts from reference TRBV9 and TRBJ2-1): DSGVTQTPKHLITATGQRVTLRCSPRSGDLSVYWYQQSLDQGLQFLIQYYNGEERAKGNILERFSAQQFPDLHSELNLSSLELGDSALYFCASSPGGVGKFFGPGTRLTVL.